The T cell receptor beta chain described here comes from a study of T cell responses to AZD1222 COVID-19 vaccine. Study-wide results and limits: Spike-spanning, vaccine-associated CD4 TCRs were dominant at 160-218 and 743-854.

Sequencing was performed with immunoSEQ multiplex PCR; in TCRdb, only in-frame clones are kept and a portion is missing. The sample gives roughly 180,000 clones, 92% of which show up once; 1% to 1.5% is in the top ten. Notes on this clone: What it binds is unknown.

Recipients boosted at about 4 weeks or about 12 weeks are pooled. CDR3 size: 12 residues. The sequenced sample was peripheral blood, obtained 28 days after the second AZD1222 dose. The chain employs TRBV21-1 and TRBJ1-1. TRBV21-1 is labeled a pseudogene. This TCR was sampled from an adult who received the AZD1222 COVID-19 vaccine. For the CDR3, the DNA is TGTGCCAGCGATGGGCGGGGCACTGAAGCTTTCTTT. Protein product: CASDGRGTEAFF.